The 16 T cell receptor beta chains presented below share a single source sample, sequenced in a study of human T cells and chemical hapten exposure. TCRdb itself ran the RACE reads through MiXCR, one entry per CDR3 protein. The repertoire holds 250,000 or so distinct CDR3 sequences, with almost 8% as singletons. The sample's time point: pre-sensitization, week 0. The treatment is: therapeutic diphenylcyclopropenone sensitization with weekly scalp DPC. The sample was whole blood, taken in connection with sensitization to the hapten diphenylcyclopropenone (DPC). The receptors derive from a young man with alopecia areata. Some clones in this sample may be carry-over from other donors' samples.

This clonotype was counted at least ten times. DNA of the CDR3: TGTGCCAGCAGCGAACAGGGGGCGGTCTATGGCTACACCTTC. This translates into CASSEQGAVYGYTF. The rearrangement joins TRBV9 to TRBJ1-2, with 9 bases matching TRBD1. V trimming: 3 bases; J trimming: 4 bases; junction bases outside the gene matches: 4. CDR3 length equals 14 residues. Germline CDR1 is SGDLS and CDR2 is YYNGEE.

V usage is TRBV27 and J usage is TRBJ2-3, with D hard to call. V lost 6 bases, J lost 10 bases, and 17 bases lay in between. The germline V gene has CDR1 MNHEY and CDR2 SMNVEV (reference sequence). The CDR3 is made up of 13 amino acids. DNA of the CDR3: TGTGCCAGCAGCCGCGACTCCACCCCACCGCAGTATTTT. As protein: CASSRDSTPPQYF.

This clonotype was counted ten times or more. The J gene is TRBJ1-4, the V gene TRBV20-1, with 7 bases that match TRBD1. CDR1 and CDR2 from the germline V gene are DFQATT and SNEGSKA (reference sequence). The CDR3 is made up of 16 amino acids. V lost 0 bases and J lost 3; bases outside the gene matches: 7. The CDR3 protein is CSAREGGTEANEKLFF. The CDR3 DNA reads as TGCAGTGCTAGAGAGGGTGGGACAGAGGCTAATGAAAAACTGTTTTTT.

The chain has TRBV18 and TRBJ2-3; D is perhaps TRBD2 (6 bases). The V end was cut by 2 bases, the J end by 0 bases, with 27 bases between. Germline-derived CDR1 and CDR2 are KGHSH and LQKENI. The CDR3 is 21 amino acids. The CDR3 sequence: CASSPAKDYYLRATSTDTQYF. The CDR3 nucleotides are TGTGCCAGCTCACCAGCTAAGGACTACTACCTGAGGGCCACTAGCACAGATACGCAGTATTTT.

This clonotype was seen a handful of times. The rearrangement uses TRBV7-2 and TRBJ2-2; D might be TRBD1 or TRBD2, each matching 6 bases. V lost 1 base, J lost 6 bases, and 9 bases lay in between. Germline CDR1 SGHTA, CDR2 FQGNSA. The CDR3 has 14 residues. CDR3 bases: TGTGCCAGCAGCTTAGGGGGGGCGCCCGGGGAGCTGTTTTTT. Translation gives CASSLGGAPGELFF.

The chain couples TRBV2 to TRBJ2-7; D unresolved. From germline, CDR1 is SNHLY and CDR2 FYNNEI. CDR3 length: 14 residues. Trimming removed 1 base at V and 0 bases at J, with 7 bases between. CDR3 DNA sequence: TGTGCCAGCAGTGAAGGGGGTGACTCCTACGAGCAGTACGTC. Translated: CASSEGGDSYEQYV.

The table lists this clonotype with a few counts. The rearrangement uses TRBV28 and TRBJ1-2; TRBD1 aligns across 10 bases. Per the germline V gene, CDR1 is MDHEN and CDR2 is SYDVKM. This CDR3 is 16 amino acids long. Unmatched junction bases numbered 12, after V lost 4 bases and J lost 7 bases. The CDR3 DNA is TGTGCCAGCAGTTCCATCTCCGGGACAGGGGTACGTGGCTACACCTTC. This sequence encodes CASSSISGTGVRGYTF.

This clonotype was found a few times. The J gene is TRBJ2-3, the V gene TRBV12-5; 8 bases line up with TRBD2. The CDR3 is 13 residues long. Germline V CDR1 and CDR2: LGHNT, FRNRAP. V trimming: 6 bases; J trimming: 4 bases; junction bases outside the gene matches: 3. The chain's CDR3 is CASGDSGADTQYF. DNA for the CDR3: TGTGCTAGTGGGGATAGCGGGGCAGATACGCAGTATTTT.

The sample holds a few counts of this clonotype. The chain employs TRBV5-1 and TRBJ2-7; TRBD1 is a possible D gene (6 bases). This CDR3 region has 15 residues. From germline, CDR1 is SGHRS and CDR2 YFSETQ. Trimming pared 0 bases from V and 3 bases from J, leaving 13 bases between. CDR3 sequence: CASSLGTAPLYEQYV. CDR3 bases: TGCGCCAGCAGCTTGGGGACAGCCCCTCTCTACGAGCAGTACGTC.

This clonotype was seen repeatedly, ten times or more. This chain connects TRBV6-4 to TRBJ2-1; D ambiguous. The germline V gene has CDR1 MRHNA and CDR2 SNTAGT. Trimming removed 3 bases at V and 5 bases at J, with 2 bases between. The CDR3 sequence is 11 residues long. The CDR3 DNA sequence: TGTGCCAGCAGTGATAACAATGAGCAGTTCTTC. It translates to CASSDNNEQFF.

The chain combines TRBV5-6 with TRBJ2-4, with D possibly matching TRBD2 (5 bases). This CDR3 has 16 amino acids. Germline loops: CDR1 SGHDT, CDR2 YYEEEE. Trimming removed 0 bases at V and 0 bases at J, with 10 bases between. The DNA of the CDR3 is TGTGCCAGCAGCTTGGACGGGGTACTAGCCAAAAACATTCAGTACTTC. It specifies CASSLDGVLAKNIQYF. The variable domain in full, completed from reference TRBV5-6 and TRBJ2-4, reads DAGVTQSPTHLIKTRGQQVTLRCSPKSGHDTVSWYQQALGQGPQFIFQYYEEEERQRGNFPDRFSGHQFPNYSSELNVNALLLGDSALYLCASSLDGVLAKNIQYFGAGTRLSVL.

The chain joins TRBV29-1 to TRBJ2-5; D gene uncertain. The CDR3 is made up of 13 amino acids. Germline lookup yields CDR1 SQVTM and CDR2 ANQGSEA. Trimming shortened V by 4 bases and J by 9 bases, and 18 bases separated the two germline ends. The CDR3 DNA reads as TGCAGCGTTGGGGCGCAGGAAGGGAAGGCCCAGTACTTC. As protein: CSVGAQEGKAQYF.

The V call is TRBV20-1, the J call TRBJ1-5, with D maybe TRBD1 (5 bases). The V gene lost 0 bases and the J gene lost 2 bases, with 14 bases spanning the gap. The V gene's germline CDR1 is DFQATT and CDR2 SNEGSKA (reference sequence). The CDR3 is 16 amino acids. The CDR3 here is CSARDRDAFGNQPQHF. CDR3 nucleotides: TGCAGTGCTAGAGATCGGGACGCGTTCGGCAATCAGCCCCAGCATTTT.

A few counts support this clonotype. The DNA of the CDR3 is TGTGCCATCAGATGGGCGGGGGACACAGATACGCAGTATTTT. This translates into CAIRWAGDTDTQYF. V is TRBV10-3 and J is TRBJ2-3, with 7 bases lining up with TRBD2. This CDR3 comprises 14 residues. CDR1 ENHRY and CDR2 SYGVKD come from the germline V gene. Losses at the gene ends were 6 bases for V and 2 bases for J; bases not matched to a gene: 5.

The sample holds many counts of this clonotype. The rearrangement links TRBV28 to TRBJ2-1; D unclear. CDR3 size: 13 residues. V was cut by 5 bases and J by 7 bases, with 12 bases left in between. Germline CDR1 and CDR2: MDHEN and SYDVKM. The CDR3 loop reads CASSPEPRNEQFF. The CDR3 coding sequence is TGTGCCAGCAGTCCCGAACCTAGGAATGAGCAGTTCTTC. Full variable domain (remainder filled in from reference TRBV28 and TRBJ2-1): DVKVTQSSRYLVKRTGEKVFLECVQDMDHENMFWYRQDPGLGLRLIYFSYDVKMKEKGDIPEGYSVSREKKERFSLILESASTNQTSMYLCASSPEPRNEQFFGPGTRLTVL.

The chain joins TRBV7-2 to TRBJ1-3, with TRBD1 matching over 7 bases. CDR3 size: 13 residues. From germline, CDR1 is SGHTA and CDR2 FQGNSA. After removal of 5 bases from V and 3 bases from J, the junction contained 1 base not matched to a gene. CDR3 in amino acids: CASSQGVGNTIYF. The CDR3, as DNA: TGTGCCAGCAGCCAGGGGGTTGGAAACACCATATATTTT.